Listed here is a single TCR beta chain. The specificity of this receptor is unknown. Nothing much larger sits one base from this clone, and base qualities are not available. This specimen belongs to a study of T cell changes during pregnancy in multiple sclerosis (dated by TCRdb to between 2018 and 2021). For the wider study: The study looked at changes in the T cell repertoire across pregnancy in women with multiple sclerosis.

Libraries were constructed by the immunoSEQ multiplex PCR assay. The source is immuneACCESS, and TCRdb retained only in-frame sequences with V and J called. Part of the clones is not carried over; for the studies checked, unresolved V genes explain less than half of this, and the remainder is unexplained. The table for this sample lists 45,000 to 60,000 clones; about 88% of them were counted only once. Roughly 3% of the sample is taken by the ten largest. V and J are truncated by 7 bases and 3 bases respectively, leaving an intervening sequence of 18 bases. The germline V gene encodes CDR1 SQVTM and CDR2 ANQGSEA. The CDR3 spans 14 residues, from the cysteine through the phenylalanine. The DNA shown is the 42-base CDR3, in frame from base 1.

The chain couples TRBV29-1 to TRBJ1-2; the D gene is not confidently resolved. Sample: CD8+ T cells from peripheral blood mononuclear cells, taken before pregnancy. This sequence originates from a female donor with multiple sclerosis, enrolled in a pregnancy study. The CDR3 here reads CSATNPLGHYGYTF. The DNA sequence is as follows: TGCAGCGCCACAAACCCCCTGGGCCACTATGGCTACACCTTC.